Below, 10 T cell receptor beta chains from the same sample are listed, as sequenced in a study of blood T cell repertoires in COVID-19. TCRdb's copy holds only in-frame clones and misses some; the assay was immunoSEQ multiplex PCR. Of 200,000 to 250,000 clones in the sample, around 87% were seen once. Sequenced sample: peripheral blood. Receptors were obtained from a woman between 50 and 59 years old with COVID-19, enrolled during active disease.

The rearrangement links TRBV6-5 to TRBJ2-2; a possible D gene is TRBD1 (6 bases). The V and J ends lost 0 bases and 4 bases respectively, with 6 bases between them. Germline V lookup: CDR1 MNHEY, CDR2 SVGAGI. This CDR3 has 14 amino acids. The CDR3 region is CASSYSQGTGELFF. CDR3 DNA: TGTGCCAGCAGTTACTCACAGGGCACCGGGGAGCTGTTTTTT.

The gene calls are TRBV19 and TRBJ2-1; 7 bases are shared with TRBD1. The CDR3 is 15 residues long. With 3 bases clipped from V and 0 bases from J, the junction kept 2 bases outside the gene matches. The germline gives CDR1 LNHDA, CDR2 SQIVND (reference sequence). CDR3 loop: CASSIDRVSYNEQFF. CDR3 DNA: TGTGCCAGTAGTATTGACAGGGTCTCCTACAATGAGCAGTTCTTC.

The chain combines TRBV7-6 with TRBJ1-3; 9 bases fit TRBD1. This CDR3 is built from 16 residues. CDR1 is SGHVS and CDR2 is FNYEAQ in the germline V gene. The V segment lost 5 bases and the J segment 6 bases; nucleotides outside the gene matches: 11. The CDR3, as DNA: TGTGCCAGCAGCCTAGATACAGGGGGCTATTCAAACACCATATATTTT. It translates to CASSLDTGGYSNTIYF.

This clone was seen only once. This chain joins TRBV18 and TRBJ2-2; 9 nucleotides line up with TRBD1. The trim removed 2 bases at V and 5 bases at J, leaving 3 bases unmatched. Looked up from germline, CDR1 is KGHSH and CDR2 is LQKENI. The length of the CDR3 is 15 residues. The CDR3 loop reads CASSPWGQGTGELFF. CDR3 sequence (DNA): TGTGCCAGCTCACCATGGGGACAGGGAACCGGGGAGCTGTTTTTT.

The chain joins TRBV5-1 to TRBJ2-6; D is unclear. In germline, CDR1 is SGHRS, CDR2 YFSETQ. The CDR3 sequence is 17 residues long. V lost 1 base and J lost 2, with 13 bases in between. In DNA, the CDR3 is TGCGCCAGCAGCTTGACAGTAGGCAGCACTGGGGCCAACGTCCTGACTTTC. It specifies CASSLTVGSTGANVLTF.

This clone was detected only once. J is TRBJ2-3 and V is TRBV19; 8 bases align to TRBD1. Germline V gene sequence: CDR1 LNHDA, CDR2 SQIVND (reference sequence). With V trimmed by 7 bases and J by 4 bases, 13 bases remained unmatched. CDR3 length: 16 residues. Here the CDR3 DNA reads TGTGCCAGTAACGGCAGGGGGCCGTTAGCTGCAGATACGCAGTATTTT. Its protein is CASNGRGPLAADTQYF.

The chain couples TRBV6-5 to TRBJ2-1; 8 nucleotides agree with TRBD1. The CDR3 totals 13 residues. The ends lost 8 bases at V and 13 bases at J; junction bases unmatched: 13. CDR1 is MNHEY and CDR2 is SVGAGI in the germline V gene. The CDR3 DNA is TGTGCCAGCCGCCAGGGACAGGCCGCGGGTCAGTTCTTC. This sequence encodes CASRQGQAAGQFF.

This sequence joins TRBV18 and TRBJ2-2; the match to TRBD1 covers 8 bases. Germline V CDR1 and CDR2: KGHSH, LQKENI. This CDR3 contains 17 residues. J lost 2 bases, V lost 6 bases, and 11 bases had no gene match. The CDR3 reads CASSRSETGANTGELFF. Written as DNA, the CDR3 is TGTGCCAGCTCTCGATCTGAGACAGGGGCTAACACCGGGGAGCTGTTTTTT.

This CDR3 reads CASSFPQDSTQYF. In DNA form, the CDR3 reads TGTGCCAGCAGCTTTCCCCAGGATAGTACGCAGTATTTT. The chain has TRBV5-4 and TRBJ2-3; D gene unclear. The length of the CDR3 is 13 residues. Germline V gene lookup returns CDR1 SGHNT and CDR2 YYREEE (reference sequence). V was shortened by 2 bases and J by 8 bases, with 12 bases between the two germline ends. Combining the CDR3 with reference TRBV5-4 and TRBJ2-3 gives the whole variable domain ETGVTQSPTHLIKTRGQQVTLRCSSQSGHNTVSWYQQALGQGPQFIFQYYREEENGRGNFPPRFSGLQFPNYSSELNVNALELDDSALYLCASSFPQDSTQYFGPGTRLTVL.

The CDR3 nucleotides read TGTGCCAGCTCCCAGGGGCAGGTAACTGAAGCTTTCTTT. Translating it yields CASSQGQVTEAFF. The rearrangement links TRBV12-3 or TRBV12-4 to TRBJ1-1, with a weak D call TRBD1 (6 bases). The CDR3 extends over 13 amino acids. Trimming shortened V by 8 bases and J by 5 bases, and 15 bases separated the two germline ends.